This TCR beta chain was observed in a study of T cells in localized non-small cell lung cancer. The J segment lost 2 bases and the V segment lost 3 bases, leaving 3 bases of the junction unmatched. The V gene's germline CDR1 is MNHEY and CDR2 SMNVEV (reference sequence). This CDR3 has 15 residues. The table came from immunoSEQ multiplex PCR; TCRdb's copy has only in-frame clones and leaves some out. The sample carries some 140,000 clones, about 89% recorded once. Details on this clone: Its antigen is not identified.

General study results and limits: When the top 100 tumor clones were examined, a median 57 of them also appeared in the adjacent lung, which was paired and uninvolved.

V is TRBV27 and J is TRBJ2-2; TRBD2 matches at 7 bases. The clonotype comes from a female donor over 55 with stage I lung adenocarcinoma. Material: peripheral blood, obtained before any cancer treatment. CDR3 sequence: CASSFLAVNTGELFF. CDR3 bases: TGTGCCAGCAGTTTCCTAGCGGTAAACACCGGGGAGCTGTTTTTT.